These T cell receptor beta chains were read from a single sample in a study of CD8 T cells in Susac syndrome. TCRdb reprocessed the immunoSEQ multiplex PCR reads with MiXCR, giving one entry per CDR3 protein. Of some 200,000 distinct CDR3 sequences in the sample, about 95% were seen once. Sequenced input: CD4+ T cells from PBMCs. The receptors come from a human donor with multiple sclerosis. Both conserved end residues are part of each CDR3. The order of the fields is D gene, V gene, J gene, clone size, CDR3 DNA, CDR3 protein. A D gene is named only where the DNA matches it firmly. Size tells how often a clone was seen (once, few, many) or the class of an expanded clone, and some rows leave it out.

d_gene: -; v_gene: TRBV29-1; j_gene: TRBJ1-2; abundance: -; CDR3nt: TGCAGCGTTGATCCATACGGTGGCTATGGCTACACCTTC; CDR3aa: CSVDPYGGYGYTF
d_gene: -; v_gene: TRBV4-2; j_gene: TRBJ2-3; abundance: -; CDR3nt: TGTGCCAGCAGCCACTCAGATACGCAGTATTTT; CDR3aa: CASSHSDTQYF
d_gene: -; v_gene: TRBV2; j_gene: TRBJ1-1; abundance: -; CDR3nt: TGTGCCCAAGGGAAGGGGCCCGGGGGCACTGAAGCTTTCTTT; CDR3aa: CAQGKGPGGTEAFF
d_gene: -; v_gene: TRBV27; j_gene: TRBJ1-6; abundance: -; CDR3nt: TGTGCCAGCAGTTCCGCCGGGAACTATGGGAGTTCACCCCTCCACTTT; CDR3aa: CASSSAGNYGSSPLHF
d_gene: -; v_gene: TRBV30; j_gene: TRBJ2-5; abundance: -; CDR3nt: TGTGCCTGGACGAAACCCGACCAAGAGACCCAGTACTTC; CDR3aa: CAWTKPDQETQYF
d_gene: TRBD2; v_gene: TRBV20-1; j_gene: TRBJ2-4; abundance: -; CDR3nt: TGCAGTGCTTATAGCGGGAGAGCCAAAAACATTCAGTACTTC; CDR3aa: CSAYSGRAKNIQYF
d_gene: -; v_gene: TRBV5-6; j_gene: TRBJ1-2; abundance: -; CDR3nt: TGTGCCAGCAGCTTGGCTGGGGATGGCTACACCTTC; CDR3aa: CASSLAGDGYTF
d_gene: -; v_gene: TRBV20-1; j_gene: TRBJ2-3; abundance: -; CDR3nt: TGCAGTGCCGTGACAGGCTCGGGCACAGATACGCAGTATTTT; CDR3aa: CSAVTGSGTDTQYF
d_gene: -; v_gene: TRBV5-1; j_gene: TRBJ2-1; abundance: once; CDR3nt: TGCGCCAGCAGCTTGGAAGGAGTTGGAGATGAGCAGTTCTTC; CDR3aa: CASSLEGVGDEQFF
d_gene: TRBD2; v_gene: TRBV10-3; j_gene: TRBJ2-5; abundance: -; CDR3nt: TGTGCTAGCGGGCGTCGGACCGAAGAGACCCAGTACTTC; CDR3aa: CASGRRTEETQYF
d_gene: -; v_gene: TRBV2; j_gene: TRBJ1-5; abundance: -; CDR3nt: TGTGCCAGCAAATGGGGCGGCAATCAGCCCCAGCATTTT; CDR3aa: CASKWGGNQPQHF
d_gene: TRBD2; v_gene: TRBV3-1; j_gene: TRBJ2-5; abundance: -; CDR3nt: TGTGCCAGCGGCACAGCGGGACCGCAAGAGACCCAGTACTTC; CDR3aa: CASGTAGPQETQYF
d_gene: -; v_gene: TRBV28; j_gene: TRBJ2-7; abundance: -; CDR3nt: TGTGCCAGCATGCGGGGCTACAAATACGAGCAGTACTTC; CDR3aa: CASMRGYKYEQYF
d_gene: -; v_gene: TRBV12-3/TRBV12-4; j_gene: TRBJ2-3; abundance: -; CDR3nt: TGTGCCAGCAGCCCTCCAGCACTAACAGATACGCAGTATTTT; CDR3aa: CASSPPALTDTQYF
d_gene: -; v_gene: TRBV12-3/TRBV12-4; j_gene: TRBJ2-3; abundance: -; CDR3nt: TGTGCCAGCAGTTTAATTAGCGCGGGCGGGGATACGCAGTATTTT; CDR3aa: CASSLISAGGDTQYF
d_gene: -; v_gene: TRBV24-1; j_gene: TRBJ2-3; abundance: -; CDR3nt: TGTGCCACCAGTGATCCCCGGGCAGCAGATACGCAGTATTTT; CDR3aa: CATSDPRAADTQYF
d_gene: -; v_gene: TRBV20-1; j_gene: TRBJ2-3; abundance: -; CDR3nt: TGCAGTGCTAGAGACCGGCAGGAACCAGATACGCAGTATTTT; CDR3aa: CSARDRQEPDTQYF
d_gene: -; v_gene: TRBV2; j_gene: TRBJ1-5; abundance: -; CDR3nt: TGTGCCAGCAGTGAAAGTTATCAGCCCCAGCATTTT; CDR3aa: CASSESYQPQHF
d_gene: -; v_gene: TRBV2; j_gene: TRBJ2-6; abundance: -; CDR3nt: TGTGCCAGCAGCACGCGATCTGGGGCCAACGTCCTGACTTTC; CDR3aa: CASSTRSGANVLTF
d_gene: -; v_gene: TRBV7-2; j_gene: TRBJ2-3; abundance: -; CDR3nt: TGTGCCAGCAGCTTAGCGACCGCCGGGGCGAGCACAGATACGCAGTATTTT; CDR3aa: CASSLATAGASTDTQYF
d_gene: -; v_gene: TRBV29-1; j_gene: TRBJ1-1; abundance: -; CDR3nt: TGCAGCGTCGCCCTTTCGGAGGGGAGCTCTGAAGCTTTCTTT; CDR3aa: CSVALSEGSSEAFF
d_gene: -; v_gene: TRBV13; j_gene: TRBJ2-1; abundance: -; CDR3nt: TGTGCCAGCAGCTTAGAAGGGGCCCTATCGGGGAGCTCCTACAATGAGCAGTTCTTC; CDR3aa: CASSLEGALSGSSYNEQFF
d_gene: -; v_gene: TRBV20-1; j_gene: TRBJ2-3; abundance: -; CDR3nt: TGCAGTGCTAGAGACCCGACAGCCCCGCAGTATTTT; CDR3aa: CSARDPTAPQYF
d_gene: -; v_gene: TRBV12-3/TRBV12-4; j_gene: TRBJ1-2; abundance: -; CDR3nt: TGTGCCAGCAGTTTTCCCTCCTACAGGGACGGCTACACCTTC; CDR3aa: CASSFPSYRDGYTF
d_gene: -; v_gene: TRBV3-1; j_gene: TRBJ1-2; abundance: once; CDR3nt: TGTGCCAGCAGCCAAGCCGCGGTATATGGCTACACCTTC; CDR3aa: CASSQAAVYGYTF
d_gene: -; v_gene: TRBV5-1; j_gene: TRBJ2-5; abundance: -; CDR3nt: TGCGCCAGCAGCTTGGATTGGGGAGCTGAAGAGACCCAGTACTTC; CDR3aa: CASSLDWGAEETQYF
d_gene: TRBD2; v_gene: TRBV30; j_gene: TRBJ2-7; abundance: -; CDR3nt: TGTGCCTGGAGTGTAGCTAGCGGGCGCGAGCAGTACTTC; CDR3aa: CAWSVASGREQYF
d_gene: -; v_gene: TRBV3-1; j_gene: TRBJ2-1; abundance: -; CDR3nt: TGTGCCAGCAGCCAAGCGGGGAATGAGCAGTTCTTC; CDR3aa: CASSQAGNEQFF
d_gene: -; v_gene: TRBV29-1; j_gene: TRBJ2-1; abundance: -; CDR3nt: TGCAGCGTTGCGACTAGACTTTACAATGAGCAGTTCTTC; CDR3aa: CSVATRLYNEQFF
d_gene: -; v_gene: TRBV10-3; j_gene: TRBJ2-7; abundance: -; CDR3nt: TGTGCCATCAGTGAGCGCGTCTCGGGGTCTCCGGGGTACGAGCAGTACTTC; CDR3aa: CAISERVSGSPGYEQYF
d_gene: -; v_gene: TRBV3-1; j_gene: TRBJ2-7; abundance: -; CDR3nt: TGTGCCAGCAGCCAAGGGACATTTTCCTACGAGCAGTACTTC; CDR3aa: CASSQGTFSYEQYF
d_gene: TRBD1; v_gene: TRBV6-6; j_gene: TRBJ1-5; abundance: -; CDR3nt: TGTGCCAGCAGTTACCGGGACAGCCGGCATTTT; CDR3aa: CASSYRDSRHF
d_gene: -; v_gene: TRBV19; j_gene: TRBJ2-1; abundance: -; CDR3nt: TGTGCCAGTAGGGACGGAAGCTCCTACAATGAGCAGTTCTTC; CDR3aa: CASRDGSSYNEQFF